A single sample is the source of the 4 T cell receptor beta chains below, sequenced in a study of CD4 T cells in relation to SARS-CoV-2 and coronaviruses. CD4+ T cells from unexposed donors were obtained before the COVID-19 pandemic (2011-2018). Isolation of CD4+ T cells took place after about 9 days in culture. Their specific antigens are unknown. Only in-frame clones appear in the TCRdb table, and some are missing; sequencing was by immunoSEQ multiplex PCR. This sample has around 15,000 clones, with roughly 80% found just once. Material: CD4+ T cells from PBMCs, cultured in vitro. The receptor source for this set is a human donor in good health.

This clone was observed a few times. The gene calls are TRBV7-3 and TRBJ2-1, with D uncertain. With 2 bases removed from V and 0 bases from J, the gap between germline ends came to 11 bases. This CDR3 spans 16 amino acids. The germline gives CDR1 SGHTA, CDR2 FQGTGA. CDR3 residues: CASSLSPVNSYNEQFF. Here the CDR3 DNA reads TGTGCCAGCAGCTTATCCCCAGTAAACTCCTACAATGAGCAGTTCTTC.

This clone was seen a single time. The rearrangement uses TRBV25-1 and TRBJ2-7; D may be TRBD1 (6 bases). V lost 6 bases and J lost 3, with 9 bases in between. CDR1 MGHDK and CDR2 SYGVNS come from the germline V gene. The CDR3 sequence is 12 residues long. The CDR3 here is CASSRGFYEQYF. The CDR3 DNA reads as TGTGCCAGCAGCAGGGGATTCTACGAGCAGTACTTC.

V and J are TRBV2 and TRBJ2-3; 7 nucleotides line up with TRBD1. Germline trimming cut 3 bases from V and 1 base from J; bases unmatched to any gene: 4. Germline V lookup: CDR1 SNHLY, CDR2 FYNNEI. This CDR3 spans 15 amino acids. CDR3 nucleotides: TGTGCCAGCAGTGAGGATACAGGGGGCACAGATACGCAGTATTTT. Its translation: CASSEDTGGTDTQYF.

This rearrangement joins TRBV19 to TRBJ1-1, with D hard to call. Trimming cost V 5 bases and J 2 bases, with 6 bases left between them. The CDR3 totals 12 residues. Germline loops: CDR1 LNHDA, CDR2 SQIVND (reference sequence). The CDR3 region is CASSVGNTEAFF. The CDR3 DNA is TGTGCCAGTAGTGTGGGAAACACTGAAGCTTTCTTT.